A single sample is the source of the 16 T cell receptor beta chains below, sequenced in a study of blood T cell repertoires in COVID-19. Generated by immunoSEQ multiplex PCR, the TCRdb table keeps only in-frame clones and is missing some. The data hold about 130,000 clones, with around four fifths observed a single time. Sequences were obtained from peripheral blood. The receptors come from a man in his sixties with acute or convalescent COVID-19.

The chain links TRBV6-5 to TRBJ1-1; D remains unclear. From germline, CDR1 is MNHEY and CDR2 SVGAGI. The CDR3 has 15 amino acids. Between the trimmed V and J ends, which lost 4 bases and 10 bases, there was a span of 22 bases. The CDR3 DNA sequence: TGTGCCAGCAGTTCCGATAATTCCGGCCGATCAGGAGCTTTCTTT. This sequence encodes CASSSDNSGRSGAFF.

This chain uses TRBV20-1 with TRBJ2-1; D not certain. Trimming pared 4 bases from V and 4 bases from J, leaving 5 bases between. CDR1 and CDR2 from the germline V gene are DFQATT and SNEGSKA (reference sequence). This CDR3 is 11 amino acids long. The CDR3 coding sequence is TGCAGTGCTACGAGATACAATGAGCAGTTCTTC. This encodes CSATRYNEQFF.

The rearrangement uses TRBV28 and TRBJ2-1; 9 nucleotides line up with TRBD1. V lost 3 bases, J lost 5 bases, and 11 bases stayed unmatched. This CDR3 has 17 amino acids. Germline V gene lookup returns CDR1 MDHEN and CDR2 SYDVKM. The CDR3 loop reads CASSLPPGGQGDNEQFF. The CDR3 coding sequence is TGTGCCAGCAGTTTGCCCCCGGGGGGACAGGGTGACAATGAGCAGTTCTTC.

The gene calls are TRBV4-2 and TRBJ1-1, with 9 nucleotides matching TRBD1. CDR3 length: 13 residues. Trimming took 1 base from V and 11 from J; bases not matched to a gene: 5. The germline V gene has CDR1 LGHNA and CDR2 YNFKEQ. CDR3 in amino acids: CASSQGDRELAFF. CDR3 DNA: TGTGCCAGCAGCCAAGGGGACAGGGAATTGGCTTTCTTT.

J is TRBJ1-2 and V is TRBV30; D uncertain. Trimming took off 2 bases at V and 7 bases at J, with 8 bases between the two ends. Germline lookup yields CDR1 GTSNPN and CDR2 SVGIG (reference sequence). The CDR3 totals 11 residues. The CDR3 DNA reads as TGTGCCTGGAGTCACGGGGTTGGCTACACCTTC. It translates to CAWSHGVGYTF.

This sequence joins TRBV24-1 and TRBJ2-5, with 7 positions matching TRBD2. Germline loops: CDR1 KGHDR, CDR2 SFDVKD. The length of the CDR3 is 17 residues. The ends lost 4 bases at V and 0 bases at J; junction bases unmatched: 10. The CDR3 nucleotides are TGTGCCACCAGTGACTGGGGGGGACGTCTAGACCAAGAGACCCAGTACTTC. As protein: CATSDWGGRLDQETQYF.

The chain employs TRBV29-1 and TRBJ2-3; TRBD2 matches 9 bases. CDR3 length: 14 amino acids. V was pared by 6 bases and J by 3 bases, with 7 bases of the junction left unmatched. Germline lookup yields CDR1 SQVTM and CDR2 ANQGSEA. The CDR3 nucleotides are TGCAGCGTATCCCCGGGACTAGCAACAGATACGCAGTATTTT. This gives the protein CSVSPGLATDTQYF.

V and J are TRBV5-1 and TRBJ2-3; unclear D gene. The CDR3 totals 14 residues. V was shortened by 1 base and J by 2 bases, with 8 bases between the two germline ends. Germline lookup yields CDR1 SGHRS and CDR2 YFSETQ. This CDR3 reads CASSLTDTTDTQYF. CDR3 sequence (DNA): TGCGCCAGCAGCTTGACAGATACCACAGATACGCAGTATTTT.

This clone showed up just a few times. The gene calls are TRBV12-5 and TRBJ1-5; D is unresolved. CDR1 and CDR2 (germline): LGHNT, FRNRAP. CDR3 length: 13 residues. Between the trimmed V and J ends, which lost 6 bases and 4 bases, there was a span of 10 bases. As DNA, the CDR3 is TGTGCTAGTGGGCGGGGAGGGAATCAGCCCCAGCATTTT. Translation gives CASGRGGNQPQHF. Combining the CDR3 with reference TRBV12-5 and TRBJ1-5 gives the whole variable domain DARVTQTPRHKVTEMGQEVTMRCQPILGHNTVFWYRQTMMQGLELLAYFRNRAPLDDSGMPKDRFSAEMPDATLATLKIQPSEPRDSAVYFCASGRGGNQPQHFGDGTRLSIL.

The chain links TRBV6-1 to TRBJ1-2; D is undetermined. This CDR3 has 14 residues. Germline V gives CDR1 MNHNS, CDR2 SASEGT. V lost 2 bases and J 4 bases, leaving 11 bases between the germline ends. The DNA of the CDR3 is TGTGCCAGCAGTGAAAGGTTCGGAGCCTATGGCTACACCTTC. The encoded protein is CASSERFGAYGYTF.

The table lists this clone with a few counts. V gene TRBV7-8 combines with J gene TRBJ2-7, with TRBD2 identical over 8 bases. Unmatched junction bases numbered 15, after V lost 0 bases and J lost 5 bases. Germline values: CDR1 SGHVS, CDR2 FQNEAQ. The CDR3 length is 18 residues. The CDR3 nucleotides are TGTGCCAGCAGCTTAGCTCGCCGACTAGCGTTAAGAGGTGACGAGCAGTACTTC. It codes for CASSLARRLALRGDEQYF. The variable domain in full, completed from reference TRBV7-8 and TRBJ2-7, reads GAGVSQSPRYKVAKRGQDVALRCDPISGHVSLFWYQQALGQGPEFLTYFQNEAQLDKSGLPSDRFFAERPEGSVSTLKIQRTQQEDSAVYLCASSLARRLALRGDEQYFGPGTRLTVT.

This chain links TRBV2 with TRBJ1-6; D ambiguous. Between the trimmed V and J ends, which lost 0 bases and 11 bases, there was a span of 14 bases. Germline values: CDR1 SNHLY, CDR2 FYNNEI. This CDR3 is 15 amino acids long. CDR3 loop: CASSEAPPRLTPLHF. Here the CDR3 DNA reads TGTGCCAGCAGTGAAGCGCCCCCGAGACTAACACCCCTCCACTTT.

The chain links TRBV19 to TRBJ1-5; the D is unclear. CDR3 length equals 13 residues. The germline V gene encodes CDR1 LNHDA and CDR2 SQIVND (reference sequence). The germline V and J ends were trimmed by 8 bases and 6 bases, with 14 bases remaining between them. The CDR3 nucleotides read TGTGCCAGTCTAAAACCAGGAACTCAGCCCCAGCATTTT. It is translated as CASLKPGTQPQHF.

As DNA, the CDR3 is TGTGCCAGCAGCAAACCCGGACTGGAAGCCTATGGCTACACCTTC. Protein sequence: CASSKPGLEAYGYTF. The V gene is TRBV28, the J gene TRBJ1-2; D is uncertain. In germline, CDR1 is MDHEN, CDR2 SYDVKM. The CDR3 has 15 residues. Trimming took off 6 bases at V and 4 bases at J, with 18 bases between the two ends.

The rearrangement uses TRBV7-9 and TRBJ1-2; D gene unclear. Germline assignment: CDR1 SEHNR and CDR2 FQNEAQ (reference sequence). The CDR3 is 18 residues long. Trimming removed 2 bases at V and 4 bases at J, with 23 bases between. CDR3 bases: TGTGCCAGCAGCTTATGGAGAGCTACGCCCTCGGTGGGCTATGGCTACACCTTC. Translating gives CASSLWRATPSVGYGYTF.

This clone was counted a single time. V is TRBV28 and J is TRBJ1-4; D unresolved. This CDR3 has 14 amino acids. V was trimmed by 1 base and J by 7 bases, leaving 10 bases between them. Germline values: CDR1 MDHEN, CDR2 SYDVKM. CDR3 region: CASSLYERREKLFF. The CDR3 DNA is TGTGCCAGCAGTTTATACGAGAGGCGTGAAAAACTGTTTTTT.